This passage covers 20 T cell receptor beta chains from one sample sequenced in a study of human T cells and chemical hapten exposure. TCRdb re-analysed the RACE reads in MiXCR, keeping a single row per CDR3 protein. The sample lists approximately 89,000 distinct CDR3 sequences; about 6.3% were seen once. Specified time point: patch test 2, 6 weeks after DPC sensitization. Documented treatment: therapeutic diphenylcyclopropenone sensitization with weekly scalp DPC. Material: whole blood, obtained in connection with sensitization to the hapten diphenylcyclopropenone (DPC). All receptors come from a woman aged 25 to 39 with alopecia areata. Some clones in this sample may be carry-over from other donors' samples.

This clonotype was counted many times. This chain joins TRBV12-3 or TRBV12-4 and TRBJ2-1, with a weak D call TRBD2 (6 bases). V was shortened by 7 bases and J by 16 bases, with 20 bases between the two germline ends. This CDR3 region has 12 residues. The CDR3 DNA follows: TGTGCCAGCAAGGCTGACCGGGACTCCCCCTTCTTC. Translation: CASKADRDSPFF.

This clonotype was counted between two and nine times. The rearrangement links TRBV7-2 to TRBJ2-1, with a weak D call TRBD2 (7 bases). Trimming removed 5 bases from V and 2 bases from J, with 19 bases in between. The CDR3 runs to 17 residues. Germline V CDR1 and CDR2: SGHTA, FQGNSA. CDR3 region: CASSQRGGGDPYNEQFF. The CDR3 DNA follows: TGTGCCAGCAGCCAAAGGGGGGGCGGGGACCCCTACAATGAGCAGTTCTTC.

This clonotype was observed many times. The chain carries TRBV6-5 and TRBJ2-4; D is possibly TRBD2 (6 bases). The V and J ends lost 4 bases and 7 bases respectively, with 8 bases between them. From germline, CDR1 is MNHEY and CDR2 SVGAGI. This CDR3 has 12 amino acids. CDR3 loop: CASSSEGNIQYF. DNA of the CDR3: TGTGCCAGCAGTTCGGAGGGGAACATTCAGTACTTC.

This clonotype was seen at least ten times. The chain links TRBV10-3 to TRBJ2-3; the D gene is possibly TRBD2 (5 bases). CDR1 and CDR2 (germline): ENHRY, SYGVKD. This CDR3 comprises 16 residues. The V and J ends lost 4 bases and 2 bases respectively, with 16 bases between them. The CDR3 sequence is CAISAGITLVTDTQYF. The CDR3 coding sequence is TGTGCCATCAGTGCGGGAATCACCCTTGTCACAGATACGCAGTATTTT.

The sample holds many counts of this clonotype. This chain links TRBV12-3 or TRBV12-4 with TRBJ2-1; TRBD1 matches 8 bases. The V and J ends lost 5 bases and 0 bases, in that order; junction bases with no gene match: 12. CDR3 length equals 18 residues. CDR3 region: CASSPGTGSSSSYNEQFF. The CDR3 coding sequence is TGTGCCAGCAGTCCCGGGACAGGTTCGTCGAGCTCCTACAATGAGCAGTTCTTC.

The V call is TRBV7-9, the J call TRBJ2-3, with a weak D call TRBD2 (6 bases). There are 13 residues in the CDR3. Trimming took off 3 bases at V and 4 bases at J, with 8 bases between the two ends. CDR1 is SEHNR and CDR2 is FQNEAQ in the germline V gene (reference sequence). The CDR3 bases are TGTGCCAGCAGCTTGGGACTGTCAGATACGCAGTATTTT. This codes for CASSLGLSDTQYF.

This clonotype showed up just a few times. This sequence joins TRBV7-9 and TRBJ1-6; TRBD1 matches at 7 bases. Germline CDR1 reads SEHNR; CDR2 reads FQNEAQ (reference sequence). Trimming at V came to 6 bases and at J to 5 bases, leaving 7 bases not matched to a gene. The CDR3 is 15 residues long. The CDR3: CASSRRQGDNSPLHF. The CDR3 region has the DNA TGTGCCAGCAGTCGTCGACAGGGCGATAATTCACCCCTCCACTTT.

This clonotype was counted ten times or more. The chain joins TRBV6-1 to TRBJ1-5; 8 nucleotides agree with TRBD1. V gave up 7 bases and J gave up 4 bases; unmatched junction bases: 6. This CDR3 region has 14 residues. Germline V gives CDR1 MNHNS, CDR2 SASEGT. The CDR3 is CASKDRGRNQPQHF. In DNA form, the CDR3 reads TGTGCCAGCAAAGACAGGGGACGGAATCAGCCCCAGCATTTT.

This clonotype has ten or more counts. The chain carries TRBV7-8 and TRBJ1-1; D may be TRBD1 (6 bases). CDR1 is SGHVS and CDR2 is FQNEAQ in the germline V gene. The CDR3 has 15 residues. Trimming removed 1 base at V and 5 bases at J, with 14 bases between. The CDR3 spells CASSLGRGRGTEAFF. The CDR3 DNA is TGTGCCAGCAGCTTAGGTAGAGGGAGGGGGACTGAAGCTTTCTTT.

This clonotype was recorded many times. The chain links TRBV19 to TRBJ1-5, with D maybe TRBD1 (6 bases). From germline, CDR1 is LNHDA and CDR2 SQIVND (reference sequence). Trimming removed 7 bases from V and 0 bases from J, with 16 bases in between. There are 16 residues in the CDR3. The CDR3 sequence: CASMGGEVYSNQPQHF. The CDR3 coding sequence is TGTGCCAGTATGGGGGGCGAAGTATATAGCAATCAGCCCCAGCATTTT.

This clonotype has ten or more counts. The J gene is TRBJ2-3, the V gene TRBV12-3 or TRBV12-4; D is unclear. V was shortened by 5 bases and J by 2 bases, with 8 bases between the two germline ends. The CDR3 runs to 13 residues. The CDR3 region is CASSGGNTDTQYF. The CDR3 DNA sequence: TGTGCCAGCAGTGGTGGAAACACAGATACGCAGTATTTT.

This clonotype was counted ten times or more. The chain joins TRBV12-3 or TRBV12-4 to TRBJ2-1, with TRBD1 as a possible D gene (6 bases). CDR3 size: 14 residues. Trimming stripped 5 bases from V and 2 bases from J, with 10 bases between. The CDR3 loop reads CASSLRTAYNEQFF. CDR3 nucleotide sequence: TGTGCCAGCAGTCTCCGGACAGCCTACAATGAGCAGTTCTTC.

The chain recombines TRBV7-2 with TRBJ2-1; tentatively, D is TRBD1 or TRBD2 (5 bases each). There are 12 residues in the CDR3. Germline V lookup: CDR1 SGHTA, CDR2 FQGNSA. V dropped 5 bases and J dropped 6 bases, with 8 bases sitting between them. CDR3 region: CASSLGANEQFF. The CDR3 nucleotides are TGTGCCAGCAGCCTCGGGGCCAATGAGCAGTTCTTC.

The V gene is TRBV5-1, the J gene TRBJ2-3, with D unclear. Germline-derived CDR1 and CDR2 are SGHRS and YFSETQ. The V and J ends lost 5 bases and 0 bases respectively, with 22 bases between them. This CDR3 region has 18 residues. The CDR3 is CASSLAGRSLSSTDTQYF. CDR3 DNA sequence: TGCGCCAGCAGTCTGGCCGGACGTAGCCTCTCTAGCACAGATACGCAGTATTTT. Full variable domain (outside the CDR3, taken from reference TRBV5-1 and TRBJ2-3): KAGVTQTPRYLIKTRGQQVTLSCSPISGHRSVSWYQQTPGQGLQFLFEYFSETQRNKGNFPGRFSGRQFSNSRSEMNVSTLELGDSALYLCASSLAGRSLSSTDTQYFGPGTRLTVL.

In its sample, this clonotype was seen many times. This chain connects TRBV7-9 to TRBJ2-7; D uncertain. V shed 5 bases and J shed 4 bases, with 15 bases lying between them. This CDR3 is 14 amino acids long. Germline V gene data show CDR1 as SEHNR and CDR2 as FQNEAQ (reference sequence). The CDR3 is CASSLARDDYEQYF. The CDR3 DNA follows: TGTGCCAGCAGCCTCGCCCGAGATGATTACGAGCAGTACTTC.

The genes are TRBV18 and TRBJ1-2; possible D gene TRBD1, 5 bases. The ends were cut back, 6 bases at V and 6 bases at J, with 17 bases in the middle. Per the germline V gene, CDR1 is KGHSH and CDR2 is LQKENI. CDR3 length: 14 residues. The CDR3 DNA follows: TGTGCCAGCTCGGAGAGTCAGGGTGTTGATGGCTACACCTTC. It yields the protein CASSESQGVDGYTF.

This clonotype was picked up a small number of times. The chain couples TRBV19 to TRBJ2-3; the D gene is possibly TRBD2 (5 bases). Between the trimmed V and J ends, which lost 7 bases and 1 base, there was a span of 21 bases. In germline, CDR1 is LNHDA, CDR2 SQIVND (reference sequence). There are 17 residues in the CDR3. The CDR3 DNA is TGTGCCAGTACCCCCGAGAGGTCCCCAGCGGGCACAGATACGCAGTATTTT. It translates to CASTPERSPAGTDTQYF. Complete variable domain (other parts from reference TRBV19 and TRBJ2-3): DGGITQSPKYLFRKEGQNVTLSCEQNLNHDAMYWYRQDPGQGLRLIYYSQIVNDFQKGDIAEGYSVSREKKESFPLTVTSAQKNPTAFYLCASTPERSPAGTDTQYFGPGTRLTVL.

The sample holds many counts of this clonotype. The chain combines TRBV29-1 with TRBJ1-1; no firm D call. The CDR3 sequence is 12 residues long. Trimming stripped 4 bases from V and 1 base from J, with 7 bases between. The germline CDR1 and CDR2 sequences are SQVTM and ANQGSEA. In DNA form, the CDR3 reads TGCAGCGTTGGCGGCCAGAACACTGAAGCTTTCTTT. Amino acids: CSVGGQNTEAFF. Combining the CDR3 with reference TRBV29-1 and TRBJ1-1 gives the whole variable domain SAVISQKPSRDICQRGTSLTIQCQVDSQVTMMFWYRQQPGQSLTLIATANQGSEATYESGFVIDKFPISRPNLTFSTLTVSNMSPEDSSIYLCSVGGQNTEAFFGQGTRLTVV.

Ten or more counts support this clonotype. The chain carries TRBV29-1 and TRBJ2-5; D unclear. This CDR3 comprises 16 residues. V lost 1 base, J lost 1 base, and 16 bases lay in between. The germline CDR1 and CDR2 sequences are SQVTM and ANQGSEA. In nucleotides, the CDR3 is TGCAGCGTTGAAGGTTACCGGGCCCGGTCCCAAGAGACCCAGTACTTC. Protein sequence: CSVEGYRARSQETQYF.

The chain recombines TRBV5-5 with TRBJ1-2; TRBD1 agrees at 9 bases. V lost 4 bases to trimming and J lost 5 bases; unmatched junction nucleotides: 9. This CDR3 contains 15 residues. Germline-derived CDR1 and CDR2 are SGHKS and YYEKEE (reference sequence). The CDR3 DNA follows: TGTGCCAGCAGCCGTCCCGGGACAGGGCAATATGGCTACACCTTC. It encodes CASSRPGTGQYGYTF.